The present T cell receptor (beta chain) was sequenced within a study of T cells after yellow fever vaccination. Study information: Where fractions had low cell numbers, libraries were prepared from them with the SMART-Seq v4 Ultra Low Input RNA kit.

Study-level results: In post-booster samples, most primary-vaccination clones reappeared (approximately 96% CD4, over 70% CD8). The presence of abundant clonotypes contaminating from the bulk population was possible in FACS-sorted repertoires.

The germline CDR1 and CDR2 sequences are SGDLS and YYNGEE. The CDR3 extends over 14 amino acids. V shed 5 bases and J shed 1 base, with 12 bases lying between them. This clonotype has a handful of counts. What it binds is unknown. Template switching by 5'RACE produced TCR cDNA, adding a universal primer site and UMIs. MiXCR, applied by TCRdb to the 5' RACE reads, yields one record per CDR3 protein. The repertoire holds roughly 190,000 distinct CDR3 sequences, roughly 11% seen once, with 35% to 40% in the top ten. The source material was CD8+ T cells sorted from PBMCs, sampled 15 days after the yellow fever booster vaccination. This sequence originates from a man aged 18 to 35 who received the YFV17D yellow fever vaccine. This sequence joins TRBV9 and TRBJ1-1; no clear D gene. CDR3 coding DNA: TGTGCCAGCAGGAGGTCCGCGAAGAACACTGAAGCTTTCTTT. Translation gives CASRRSAKNTEAFF.